This T cell receptor (beta chain) was sequenced for a study of T cell responses to AZD1222 COVID-19 vaccine. Study-wide results and caveats: Unmutated variant regions are reportedly targeted by nearly half of spike-specific TCRs. Spike-specific TCRs gained breadth and depth after people received two AZD1222 doses. Clonal diversity was possibly underestimated, and the donors were mostly white British, with more females.

Generated by immunoSEQ multiplex PCR, the TCRdb table keeps only in-frame clones and is missing some. Of 170,000 or so clones in the sample, approximately 93% were seen once. Remarks on this clone: The antigen is undetermined.

The CDR3 extends over 13 amino acids. Per germline, CDR1 SGHKS and CDR2 YYEKEE (reference sequence). The germline V and J ends were trimmed by 0 bases and 1 base, with 4 bases remaining between them. The receptor's source is an adult in good health. The input for sequencing was peripheral blood, taken on day 0 of AZD1222 vaccination. The chain joins TRBV5-5 to TRBJ1-1; D is unclear. CDR3 amino acids: CASSLETNTEAFF. CDR3 nucleotides: TGTGCCAGCAGCTTGGAGACGAACACTGAAGCTTTCTTT.